These 14 T cell receptor beta chains came from one sample sequenced in a study of shared clonotypes between healthy human individuals. This table comes from immunoSEQ multiplex PCR, and its TCRdb copy is limited to in-frame clones, with some not included. The sample holds millions of clones, 93% seen once. Sequences were obtained from naive CD4+ T cells from PBMCs. Subset here: CD45RA+ positively selected. Source of these receptors: a man younger than 35 in good health. Some clones in this sample may be carry-over from other donors' samples.

The V call is TRBV4-1, the J call TRBJ1-2; 10 bases are a match to TRBD1. This CDR3 spans 17 amino acids. Looked up from germline, CDR1 is MGHRA and CDR2 is YSYEKL. Germline trimming cut 2 bases from V and 7 bases from J; bases unmatched to any gene: 13. Written as DNA, the CDR3 is TGCGCCAGCAGCCAAAGCCTTCGGACAGGGGGAAAGGGTGGCTACACCTTC. This gives the protein CASSQSLRTGGKGGYTF.

The chain joins TRBV28 to TRBJ2-1; 7 bases agree with TRBD2. Germline CDR1 is MDHEN and CDR2 is SYDVKM. J was trimmed by 1 base and V by 5 bases; bases with no gene match: 5. This CDR3 spans 15 amino acids. The CDR3 loop is CASSGHGGSYNEQFF. The CDR3 DNA is TGTGCCAGCAGTGGGCACGGGGGGTCCTACAATGAGCAGTTCTTC.

CDR3 amino acids: CASSFPTGKFADTQYF. The CDR3 DNA reads as TGTGCCAGCAGCTTTCCGACAGGGAAGTTTGCAGATACGCAGTATTTT. V usage is TRBV7-8 and J usage is TRBJ2-3; 7 bases map to TRBD1. With 3 bases clipped from V and 4 bases from J, the junction kept 10 bases outside the gene matches. This CDR3 comprises 16 residues. Per the germline V gene, CDR1 is SGHVS and CDR2 is FQNEAQ.

The chain uses TRBV28 and TRBJ2-7; D possibly uses TRBD1 or TRBD2 (6 bases each). The CDR3 covers 15 residues. Trimming removed 3 bases at V and 3 bases at J, with 15 bases between. Germline V gives CDR1 MDHEN, CDR2 SYDVKM. The CDR3 loop is CASSFFRGPNYEQYF. The CDR3 nucleotides are TGTGCCAGCAGTTTCTTCCGGGGGCCAAACTACGAGCAGTACTTC.

The genes are TRBV19 and TRBJ1-2, with D uncertain. V was cut by 6 bases and J by 8 bases, with 10 bases left in between. The CDR3 spans 11 residues. Germline loops: CDR1 LNHDA, CDR2 SQIVND (reference sequence). CDR3 coding DNA: TGTGCCAGTAGGAAGAGGACGGGCTACACCTTC. This gives the protein CASRKRTGYTF.

This clone was counted once. The chain uses TRBV5-1 and TRBJ2-7, with 11 bases aligning to TRBD1. The junction had 9 bases not matched to a gene; V was cut back by 7 bases and J by 6 bases. The germline V gene has CDR1 SGHRS and CDR2 YFSETQ. The CDR3 has 14 amino acids. CDR3 loop: CASSTGTGGSEQYF. CDR3 sequence (DNA): TGCGCCAGCTCAACCGGGACAGGGGGATCCGAGCAGTACTTC.

The rearrangement joins TRBV5-1 to TRBJ2-5, with 7 bases aligning to TRBD2. The CDR3 sequence is 18 residues long. Unmatched junction bases numbered 14, after V lost 3 bases and J lost 0 bases. Germline CDR1 SGHRS, CDR2 YFSETQ. DNA of the CDR3: TGCGCCAGCAGCTCCCCAGGCGGCGGGAGTCTCAACCAAGAGACCCAGTACTTC. Translating gives CASSSPGGGSLNQETQYF.

A note on this clone: This may be a read error: a much more frequent sequence differs by one nucleotide. This sequence joins TRBV20-1 and TRBJ1-1; no firm D call. V lost 4 bases to trimming and J lost 1 base, with 4 bases between them. The germline CDR1 and CDR2 sequences are DFQATT and SNEGSKA (reference sequence). This CDR3 spans 11 amino acids. CDR3 nucleotides: TGCAGTGCTACAGCGAACACTGAAGCTTTCTTT. This translates into CSATANTEAFF.

This chain uses TRBV2 with TRBJ2-1; 16 bases match TRBD2. CDR3 size: 17 residues. Germline V lookup: CDR1 SNHLY, CDR2 FYNNEI. Trimming cost V 8 bases and J 1 base; bases outside gene matches: 5. CDR3 sequence: CASPGTSGRGSYNEQFF. The CDR3 nucleotides read TGTGCCAGCCCTGGGACTAGCGGGAGGGGGTCCTACAATGAGCAGTTCTTC. Drawing the rest from reference TRBV2 and TRBJ2-1, the complete variable domain is EPEVTQTPSHQVTQMGQEVILRCVPISNHLYFYWYRQILGQKVEFLVSFYNNEISEKSEIFDDQFSVERPDGSNFTLKIRSTKLEDSAMYFCASPGTSGRGSYNEQFFGPGTRLTVL.

Written as DNA, the CDR3 is TGTGCCAGCAGTATCGGACAGGGGGGGTTCTATCAGCCCCAGCATTTT. Protein: CASSIGQGGFYQPQHF. This rearrangement joins TRBV28 to TRBJ1-5; TRBD1 agrees at 10 bases. CDR1 is MDHEN and CDR2 is SYDVKM in the germline V gene. The CDR3 length is 16 residues. The J segment lost 5 bases and the V segment lost 5 bases, leaving 9 bases of the junction unmatched.

This clone was recorded once. The J gene is TRBJ1-1, the V gene TRBV7-3, with 8 bases lining up with TRBD1. Trimming cost V 5 bases and J 5 bases; bases outside gene matches: 7. In germline, CDR1 is SGHTA, CDR2 FQGTGA. The CDR3 spans 14 residues. Here the CDR3 DNA reads TGTGCCAGCAGCCTACAGGGGGAGAGGACTGAAGCTTTCTTT. Translated: CASSLQGERTEAFF.

The chain recombines TRBV28 with TRBJ2-2; D not resolved. The germline gives CDR1 MDHEN, CDR2 SYDVKM. V was shortened by 8 bases and J by 1 base, with 11 bases between the two germline ends. CDR3 size: 14 residues. The CDR3 is CASLRRQNTGELFF. DNA of the CDR3: TGTGCCAGCCTCAGGAGACAGAACACCGGGGAGCTGTTTTTT.

As to this clone: Other DNA sequences in this sample translate to the same CDR3. V is TRBV6-5 and J is TRBJ2-5; the D is unclear. CDR3 length: 13 amino acids. From germline, CDR1 is MNHEY and CDR2 SVGAGI. Trimming shortened V by 3 bases and J by 5 bases, and 10 bases separated the two germline ends. CDR3 nucleotides: TGTGCCAGCAGTTATAGTACCGGGGAGACCCAGTACTTC. The encoded protein is CASSYSTGETQYF.

The chain uses TRBV6-6 and TRBJ2-5; no firm D call. The CDR3 sequence is 11 residues long. Trimming removed 7 bases from V and 5 bases from J, with 8 bases in between. Germline V CDR1 and CDR2: MNHNY, SVGAGI (reference sequence). CDR3 DNA sequence: TGTGCCAGCACCCATTCTGAGACCCAGTACTTC. Protein sequence: CASTHSETQYF.